This TCR beta chain comes out of a study of cytomegalovirus exposure and HLA in healthy donors. CDR1 is MNHEY and CDR2 is SVGAGI in the germline V gene. CDR3 size: 15 residues. V lost 2 bases, J lost 3 bases, and 12 bases lay in between. Findings and caveats of the study: Later analysis suggested most CMV-associated TCR beta chains were HLA-restricted. A later look showed TCR association rates differing by HLA locus, highest for DRB1 and lowest for HLA-C. Reportedly, a later analysis found an Asian-associated ancestry cluster had fewer N-insertions than the approximately 700-donor mean. Across all donors, roughly uniform sequencing depth was an assumption of the presence/absence analyses.

PCR amplification relied on 60 Vbeta primers (plus 13 Jbeta primers). Data came from immunoSEQ multiplex PCR; TCRdb stores just in-frame clones and leaves some out. The table lists 95,000 to 150,000 clones. As to this clone: What it recognizes is unknown.

Material: PBMCs. The sequence derives from a man between 18 and 35 years old in good health and CMV-seronegative. J is TRBJ2-3 and V is TRBV6-5, with D unresolved. The CDR3 DNA is TGTGCCAGCAGTTACACTATGCTGCGGACAGATACGCAGTATTTT. This codes for CASSYTMLRTDTQYF.